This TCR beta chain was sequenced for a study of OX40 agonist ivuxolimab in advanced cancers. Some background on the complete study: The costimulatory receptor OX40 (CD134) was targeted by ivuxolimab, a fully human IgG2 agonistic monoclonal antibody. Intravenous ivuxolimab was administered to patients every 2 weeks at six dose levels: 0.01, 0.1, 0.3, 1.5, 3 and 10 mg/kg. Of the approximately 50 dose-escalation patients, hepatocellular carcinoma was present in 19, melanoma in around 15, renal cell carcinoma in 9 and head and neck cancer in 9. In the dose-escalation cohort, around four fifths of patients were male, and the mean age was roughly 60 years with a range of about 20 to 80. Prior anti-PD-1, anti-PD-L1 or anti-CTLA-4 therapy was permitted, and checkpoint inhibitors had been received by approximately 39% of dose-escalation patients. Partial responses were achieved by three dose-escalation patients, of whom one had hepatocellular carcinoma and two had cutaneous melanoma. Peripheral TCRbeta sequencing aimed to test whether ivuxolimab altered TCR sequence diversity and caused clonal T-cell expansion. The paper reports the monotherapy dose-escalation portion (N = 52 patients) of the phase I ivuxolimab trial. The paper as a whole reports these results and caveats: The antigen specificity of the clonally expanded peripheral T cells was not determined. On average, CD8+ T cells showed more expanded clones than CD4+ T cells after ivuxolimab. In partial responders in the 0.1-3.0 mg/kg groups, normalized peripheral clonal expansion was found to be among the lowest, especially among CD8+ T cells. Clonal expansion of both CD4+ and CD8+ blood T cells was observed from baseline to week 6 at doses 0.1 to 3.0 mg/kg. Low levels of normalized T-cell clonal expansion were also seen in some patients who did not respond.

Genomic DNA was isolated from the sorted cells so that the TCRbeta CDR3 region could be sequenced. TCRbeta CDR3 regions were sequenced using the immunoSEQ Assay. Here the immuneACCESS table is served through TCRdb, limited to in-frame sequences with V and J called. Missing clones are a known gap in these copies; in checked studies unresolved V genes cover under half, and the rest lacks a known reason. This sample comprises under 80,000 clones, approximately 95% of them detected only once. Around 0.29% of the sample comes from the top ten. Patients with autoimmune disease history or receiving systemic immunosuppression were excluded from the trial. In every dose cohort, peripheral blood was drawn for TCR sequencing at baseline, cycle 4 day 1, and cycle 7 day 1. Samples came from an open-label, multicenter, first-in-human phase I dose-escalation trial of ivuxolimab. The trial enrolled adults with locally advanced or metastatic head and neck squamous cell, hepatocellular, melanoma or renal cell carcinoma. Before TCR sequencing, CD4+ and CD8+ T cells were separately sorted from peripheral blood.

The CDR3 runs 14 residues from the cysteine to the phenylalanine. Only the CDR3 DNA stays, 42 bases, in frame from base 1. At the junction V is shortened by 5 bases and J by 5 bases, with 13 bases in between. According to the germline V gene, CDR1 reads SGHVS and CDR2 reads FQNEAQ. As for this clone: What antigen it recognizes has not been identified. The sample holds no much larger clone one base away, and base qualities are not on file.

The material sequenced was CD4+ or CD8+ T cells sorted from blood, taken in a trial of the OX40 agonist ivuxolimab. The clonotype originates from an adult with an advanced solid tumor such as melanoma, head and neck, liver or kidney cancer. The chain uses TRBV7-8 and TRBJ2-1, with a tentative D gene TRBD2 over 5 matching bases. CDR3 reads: CASSQQTGNNEQFF. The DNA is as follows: TGTGCCAGCAGCCAGCAGACGGGAAACAATGAGCAGTTCTTC. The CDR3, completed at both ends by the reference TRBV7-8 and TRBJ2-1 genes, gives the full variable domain GAGVSQSPRYKVAKRGQDVALRCDPISGHVSLFWYQQALGQGPEFLTYFQNEAQLDKSGLPSDRFFAERPEGSVSTLKIQRTQQEDSAVYLCASSQQTGNNEQFFGPGTRLTVL.